This T cell receptor (beta chain) was sequenced during a study of blood T cell repertoires in COVID-19. The wider study: Italy, Spain and the United States were the sources of the convalescent and acute COVID-19 samples. From T cells, B-cell-depleted T cells, or PBMCs came the material, which was cDNA or gDNA.

Sequencing was performed with immunoSEQ multiplex PCR; in TCRdb, only in-frame clones are kept and a portion is missing. The table records about 230,000 clones, about 85% of them present only once. The sequenced sample was peripheral blood. This TCR came from a man between 40 and 49 years old with acute or convalescent COVID-19.

The CDR3 sequence: CASKEEGPLEQYF. The CDR3 DNA sequence: TGTGCCAGCAAGGAGGAGGGACCCCTCGAGCAGTACTTC. The V call is TRBV2, the J call TRBJ2-7, with D perhaps TRBD2 (6 bases). V was cut by 7 bases and J by 6 bases, with 16 bases left in between. The CDR3 contains 13 residues. Germline V CDR1 and CDR2: SNHLY, FYNNEI.